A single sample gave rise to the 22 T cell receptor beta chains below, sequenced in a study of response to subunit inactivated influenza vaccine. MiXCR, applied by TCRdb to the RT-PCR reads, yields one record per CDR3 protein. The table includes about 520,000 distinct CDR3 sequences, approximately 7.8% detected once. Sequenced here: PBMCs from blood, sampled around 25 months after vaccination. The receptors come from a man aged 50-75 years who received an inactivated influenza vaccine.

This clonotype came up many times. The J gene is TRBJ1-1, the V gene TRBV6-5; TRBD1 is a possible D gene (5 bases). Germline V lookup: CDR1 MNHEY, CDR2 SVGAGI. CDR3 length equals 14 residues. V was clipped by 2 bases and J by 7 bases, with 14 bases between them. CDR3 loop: CASSYNPNGGEAFF. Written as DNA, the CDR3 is TGTGCCAGCAGTTACAACCCGAACGGGGGTGAAGCTTTCTTT.

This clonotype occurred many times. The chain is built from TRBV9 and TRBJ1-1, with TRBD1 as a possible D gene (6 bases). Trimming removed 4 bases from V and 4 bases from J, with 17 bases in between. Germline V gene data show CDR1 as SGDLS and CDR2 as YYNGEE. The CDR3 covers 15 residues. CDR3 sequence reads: CASSRSTGRGTEAFF. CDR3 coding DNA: TGTGCCAGCAGCAGAAGTACAGGGAGGGGCACTGAAGCTTTCTTT.

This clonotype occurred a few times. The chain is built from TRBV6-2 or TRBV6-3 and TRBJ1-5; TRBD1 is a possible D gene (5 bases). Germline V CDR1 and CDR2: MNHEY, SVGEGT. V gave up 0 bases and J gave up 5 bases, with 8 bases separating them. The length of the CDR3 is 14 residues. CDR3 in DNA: TGTGCCAGCAGTTACTCGGGACGGTATCAGCCCCAGCATTTT. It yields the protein CASSYSGRYQPQHF.

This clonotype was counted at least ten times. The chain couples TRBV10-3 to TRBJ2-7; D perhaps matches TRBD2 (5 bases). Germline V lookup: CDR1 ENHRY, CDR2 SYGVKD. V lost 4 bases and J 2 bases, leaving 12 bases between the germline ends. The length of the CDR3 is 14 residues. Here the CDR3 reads CAISGGRSPYEQYF. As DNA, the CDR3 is TGTGCCATCAGTGGTGGGAGATCCCCCTACGAGCAGTACTTC.

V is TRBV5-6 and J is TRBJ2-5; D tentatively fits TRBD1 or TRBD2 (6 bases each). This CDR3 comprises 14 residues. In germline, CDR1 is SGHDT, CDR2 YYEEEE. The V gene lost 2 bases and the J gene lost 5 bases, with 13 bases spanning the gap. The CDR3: CASSFGGRWETQYF. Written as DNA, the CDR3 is TGTGCCAGCAGCTTCGGGGGCCGGTGGGAGACCCAGTACTTC.

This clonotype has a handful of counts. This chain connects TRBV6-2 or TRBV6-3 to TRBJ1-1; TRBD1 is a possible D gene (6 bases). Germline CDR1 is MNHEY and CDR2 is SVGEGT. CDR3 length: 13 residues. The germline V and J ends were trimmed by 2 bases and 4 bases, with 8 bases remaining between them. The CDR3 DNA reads TGTGCCAGCAGTTACGGGGGGCTCACTGAAGCTTTCTTT. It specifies CASSYGGLTEAFF.

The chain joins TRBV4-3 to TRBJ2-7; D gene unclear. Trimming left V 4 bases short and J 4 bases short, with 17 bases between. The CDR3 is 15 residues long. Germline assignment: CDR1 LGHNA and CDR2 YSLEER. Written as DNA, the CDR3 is TGCGCCAGCAGCCCCTACCAGGACCCGCTATACGAGCAGTACTTC. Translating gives CASSPYQDPLYEQYF.

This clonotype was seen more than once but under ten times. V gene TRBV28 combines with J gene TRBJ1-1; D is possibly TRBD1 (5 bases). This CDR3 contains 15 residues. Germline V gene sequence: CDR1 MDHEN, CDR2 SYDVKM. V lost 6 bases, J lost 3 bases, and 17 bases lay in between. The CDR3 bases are TGTGCCAGCAGGTGGGGGGGTTCTGGGTACACTGAAGCTTTCTTT. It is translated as CASRWGGSGYTEAFF. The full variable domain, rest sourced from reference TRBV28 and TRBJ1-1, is DVKVTQSSRYLVKRTGEKVFLECVQDMDHENMFWYRQDPGLGLRLIYFSYDVKMKEKGDIPEGYSVSREKKERFSLILESASTNQTSMYLCASRWGGSGYTEAFFGQGTRLTVV.

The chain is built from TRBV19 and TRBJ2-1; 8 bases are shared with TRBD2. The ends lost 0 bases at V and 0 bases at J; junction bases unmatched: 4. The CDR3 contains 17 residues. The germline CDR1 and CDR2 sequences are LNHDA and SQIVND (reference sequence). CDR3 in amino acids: CASSIDGGTSSYNEQFF. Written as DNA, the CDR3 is TGTGCCAGTAGTATAGATGGTGGGACTAGCTCCTACAATGAGCAGTTCTTC. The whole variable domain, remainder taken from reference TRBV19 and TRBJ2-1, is DGGITQSPKYLFRKEGQNVTLSCEQNLNHDAMYWYRQDPGQGLRLIYYSQIVNDFQKGDIAEGYSVSREKKESFPLTVTSAQKNPTAFYLCASSIDGGTSSYNEQFFGPGTRLTVL.

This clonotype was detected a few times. Here the CDR3 DNA reads TGTGCCAGCAGTTATCGTCTAGAGACCCAGTACTTC. Amino acids: CASSYRLETQYF. The chain carries TRBV6-2 or TRBV6-3 and TRBJ2-5; no reliable D call. Trimming removed 3 bases at V and 4 bases at J, with 6 bases between. The CDR3 runs 12 residues. Looked up from germline, CDR1 is MNHEY and CDR2 is SVGEGT.

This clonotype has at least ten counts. The CDR3 DNA is TGTGCCAGCAGCCAAGATCCACTAGCGAAATACGAGCAGTACTTC. It translates to CASSQDPLAKYEQYF. This rearrangement joins TRBV3-1 to TRBJ2-7; TRBD2 matches 7 bases. The germline V gene has CDR1 LGHDT and CDR2 YNNKEL (reference sequence). J gave up 4 bases and V 0 bases, and 6 bases lay outside the gene matches. The CDR3 extends over 15 amino acids.

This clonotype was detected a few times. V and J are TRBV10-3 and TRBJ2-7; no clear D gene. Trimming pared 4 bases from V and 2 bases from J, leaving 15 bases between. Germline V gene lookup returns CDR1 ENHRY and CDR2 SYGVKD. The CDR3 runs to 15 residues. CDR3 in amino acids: CAISAGRSVAYEQYF. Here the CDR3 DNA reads TGTGCCATCAGTGCGGGTCGATCCGTCGCCTACGAGCAGTACTTC.

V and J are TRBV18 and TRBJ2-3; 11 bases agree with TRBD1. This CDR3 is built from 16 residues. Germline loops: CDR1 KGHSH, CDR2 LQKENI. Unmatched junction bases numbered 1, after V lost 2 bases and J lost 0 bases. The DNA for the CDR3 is TGTGCCAGCTCACCAAGGGACAGGGGGAGCACAGATACGCAGTATTTT. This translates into CASSPRDRGSTDTQYF.

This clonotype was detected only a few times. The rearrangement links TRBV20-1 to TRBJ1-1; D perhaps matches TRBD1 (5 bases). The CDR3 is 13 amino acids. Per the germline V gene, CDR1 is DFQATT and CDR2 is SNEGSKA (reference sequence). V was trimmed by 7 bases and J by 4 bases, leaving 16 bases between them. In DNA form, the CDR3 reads TGCAGTGTTAAGCAGGGTGGGCCCACTGAAGCTTTCTTT. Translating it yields CSVKQGGPTEAFF.

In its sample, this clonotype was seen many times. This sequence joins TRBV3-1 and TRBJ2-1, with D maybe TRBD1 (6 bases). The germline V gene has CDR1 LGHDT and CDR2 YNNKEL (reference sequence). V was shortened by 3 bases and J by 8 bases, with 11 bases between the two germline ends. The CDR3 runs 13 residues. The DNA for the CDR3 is TGTGCCAGCAGCCACCAGGGGATTGATGAGCAGTTCTTC. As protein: CASSHQGIDEQFF.

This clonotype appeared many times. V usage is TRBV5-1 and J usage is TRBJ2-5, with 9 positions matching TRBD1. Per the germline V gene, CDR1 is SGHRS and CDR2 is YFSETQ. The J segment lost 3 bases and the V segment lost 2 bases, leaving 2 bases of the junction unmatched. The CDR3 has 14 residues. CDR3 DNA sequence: TGCGCCAGCAGCTTAGGACAGGGGAAAGAGACCCAGTACTTC. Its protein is CASSLGQGKETQYF.

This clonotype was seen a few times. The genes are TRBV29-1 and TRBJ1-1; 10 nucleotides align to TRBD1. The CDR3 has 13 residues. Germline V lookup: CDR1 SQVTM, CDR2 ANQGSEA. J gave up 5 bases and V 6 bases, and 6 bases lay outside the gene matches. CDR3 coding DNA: TGCAGCGTCCACGACAGGGGGCGAACTGAAGCTTTCTTT. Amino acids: CSVHDRGRTEAFF.

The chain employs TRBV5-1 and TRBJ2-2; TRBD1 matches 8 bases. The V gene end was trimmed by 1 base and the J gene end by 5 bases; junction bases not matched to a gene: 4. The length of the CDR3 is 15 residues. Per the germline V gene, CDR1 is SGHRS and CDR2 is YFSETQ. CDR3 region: CASSLQGAETGELFF. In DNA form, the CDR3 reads TGCGCCAGCAGCTTGCAGGGGGCTGAGACCGGGGAGCTGTTTTTT.

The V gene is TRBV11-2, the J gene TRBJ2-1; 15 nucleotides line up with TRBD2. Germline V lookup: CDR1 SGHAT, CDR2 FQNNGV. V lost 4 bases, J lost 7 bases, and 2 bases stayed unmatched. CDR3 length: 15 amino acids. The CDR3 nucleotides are TGTGCCAGCAGCTGGACTAGCGGGAGGGGTAATGAGCAGTTCTTC. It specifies CASSWTSGRGNEQFF.

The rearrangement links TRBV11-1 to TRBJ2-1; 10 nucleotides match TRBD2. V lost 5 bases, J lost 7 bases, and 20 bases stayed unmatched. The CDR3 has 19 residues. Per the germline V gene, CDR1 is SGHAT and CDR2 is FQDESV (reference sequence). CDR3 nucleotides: TGTGCCAGCAGCCCCTCCGGGGCTAGCGGGAGTTCGGGGGCGAATGAGCAGTTCTTC. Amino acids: CASSPSGASGSSGANEQFF.

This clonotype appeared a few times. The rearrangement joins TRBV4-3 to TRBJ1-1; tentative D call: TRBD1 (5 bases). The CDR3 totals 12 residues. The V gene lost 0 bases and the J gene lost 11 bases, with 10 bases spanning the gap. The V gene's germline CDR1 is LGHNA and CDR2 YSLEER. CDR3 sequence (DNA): TGCGCCAGCAGCCAAGATTTGGGGCGGGCTTTCTTT. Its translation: CASSQDLGRAFF.

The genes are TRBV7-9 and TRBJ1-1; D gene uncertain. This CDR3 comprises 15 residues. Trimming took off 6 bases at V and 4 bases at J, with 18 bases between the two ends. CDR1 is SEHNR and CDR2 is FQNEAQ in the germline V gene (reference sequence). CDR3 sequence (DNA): TGTGCCAGCAGTAGCACTCGAGGGTTATTCACTGAAGCTTTCTTT. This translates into CASSSTRGLFTEAFF.